This TCR beta chain was recovered during a study of PD-1 blockade in classical Hodgkin lymphoma. V was cut by 1 base and J by 1 base, with 12 bases left in between. Germline values: CDR1 SGHTA, CDR2 FQGNSA. This CDR3 contains 16 residues. Stated time point: cycle 4 day 1 (C4D1), after five to seven weeks of nivolumab. All patients relapsed after autologous stem cell transplantation, and brentuximab vedotin exposure varied. Complete response, partial response or progressive disease made up the best responses. Note on this clone: Its target is not known.

The assay was immunoSEQ multiplex PCR, and TCRdb's table has in-frame clones only and misses some. The sample includes some 93,000 clones, roughly 78% of them seen just once. Study findings and constraints: Lower baseline TCR diversity marked trial partial responders and progressors. Repertoires differed for reasons still undefined, possibly disease activity or prior therapy.

The clonotype comes from a human donor with classical Hodgkin lymphoma. The J gene is TRBJ2-3, the V gene TRBV7-2; no firm D call. Specimen: peripheral blood mononuclear cells (PBMCs), collected before the fourth cycle of nivolumab. The CDR3 DNA sequence: TGTGCCAGCAGCTTAGTAGTGGGCCCGGGCACAGATACGCAGTATTTT. This codes for CASSLVVGPGTDTQYF.